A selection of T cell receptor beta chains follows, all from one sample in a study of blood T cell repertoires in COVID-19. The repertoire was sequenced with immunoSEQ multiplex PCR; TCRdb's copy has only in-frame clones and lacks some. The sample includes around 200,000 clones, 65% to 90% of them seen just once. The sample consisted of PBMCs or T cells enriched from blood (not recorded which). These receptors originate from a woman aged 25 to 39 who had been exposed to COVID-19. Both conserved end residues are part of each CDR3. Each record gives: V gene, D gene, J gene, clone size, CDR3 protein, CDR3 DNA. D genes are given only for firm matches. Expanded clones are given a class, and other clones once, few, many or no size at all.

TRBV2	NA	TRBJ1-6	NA	CASHRVWSSPLHF	TGTGCCAGCCACAGGGTGTGGAGTTCACCCCTCCACTTT
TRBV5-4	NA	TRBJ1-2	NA	CASSYPDSKGYTF	TGTGCCAGCAGCTACCCGGACAGCAAGGGCTACACCTTC
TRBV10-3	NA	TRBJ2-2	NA	CAISEASSTGELFF	TGTGCCATCAGTGAGGCATCGAGCACCGGGGAGCTGTTTTTT
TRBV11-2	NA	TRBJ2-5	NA	CASSFTGQETQYF	TGTGCCAGCAGCTTCACGGGGCAAGAGACCCAGTACTTC
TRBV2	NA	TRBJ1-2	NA	CASRGGRPNYGYTF	TGTGCCAGCAGAGGGGGACGGCCTAACTATGGCTACACCTTC
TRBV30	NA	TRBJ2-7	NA	CAWSVAQAGEQYF	TGTGCCTGGAGTGTCGCACAGGCTGGCGAGCAGTACTTC
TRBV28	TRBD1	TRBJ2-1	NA	CASSLLGGYEQFF	TGTGCCAGCAGTTTATTAGGGGGCTATGAGCAGTTCTTC
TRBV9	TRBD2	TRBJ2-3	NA	CASSVHPGGSTDTQYF	TGTGCCAGCAGCGTACACCCCGGGGGGAGCACAGATACGCAGTATTTT
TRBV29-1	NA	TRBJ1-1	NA	CSVRQGSTEAFF	TGCAGCGTTAGGCAAGGGAGCACTGAAGCTTTCTTT
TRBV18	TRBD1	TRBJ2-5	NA	CASSTGQGDAYETQYF	TGTGCCAGCTCAACGGGACAGGGAGACGCTTACGAGACCCAGTACTTC
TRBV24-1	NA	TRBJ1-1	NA	CATSRGLEAFF	TGTGCCACCAGTCGAGGGCTGGAAGCTTTCTTT
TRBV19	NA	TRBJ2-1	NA	CASTPGQFTNNEQFF	TGTGCCAGTACCCCAGGACAGTTTACTAACAATGAGCAGTTCTTC
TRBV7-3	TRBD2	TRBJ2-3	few	CASSQPTSGVVDTQYF	TGTGCCAGCAGTCAACCAACTAGCGGGGTTGTGGATACGCAGTATTTT
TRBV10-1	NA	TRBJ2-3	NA	CASSDSGRSTDTQYF	TGCGCCAGCAGTGATTCTGGCAGAAGCACAGATACGCAGTATTTT
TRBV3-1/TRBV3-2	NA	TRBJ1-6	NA	CASSQENRQGAYNSPLHF	TGTGCCAGCAGCCAAGAAAATCGGCAAGGAGCCTATAATTCACCCCTCCACTTT
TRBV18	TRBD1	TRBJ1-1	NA	CASSSDRGRAPGAFF	TGTGCCAGCTCATCGGACAGGGGTAGGGCCCCTGGAGCTTTCTTT
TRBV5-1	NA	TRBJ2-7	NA	CASSLGTVSYEQYF	TGCGCCAGCAGCTTGGGGACAGTCTCCTACGAGCAGTACTTC
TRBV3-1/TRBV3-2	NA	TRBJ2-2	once	CASSQVGRGAVGNTGELFF	TGTGCCAGCAGCCAAGTGGGTCGGGGGGCCGTTGGGAATACCGGGGAGCTGTTTTTT
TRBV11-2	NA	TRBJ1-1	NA	CASSSRAEAFF	TGTGCCAGCAGCTCCCGCGCTGAAGCTTTCTTT
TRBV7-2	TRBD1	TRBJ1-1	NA	CASSLSGGKNTEAFF	TGTGCCAGCAGCTTATCAGGGGGCAAGAACACTGAAGCTTTCTTT
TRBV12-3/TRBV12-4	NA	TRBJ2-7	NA	CASSFRLRVEQYF	TGTGCCAGCAGTTTTAGACTGCGGGTCGAGCAGTACTTC
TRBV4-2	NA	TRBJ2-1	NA	CASSQDREQFF	TGTGCCAGCAGCCAAGATCGTGAGCAGTTCTTC
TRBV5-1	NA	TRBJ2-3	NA	CASSDRDTSTDTQYF	TGCGCCAGCAGCGACCGGGACACAAGCACAGATACGCAGTATTTT
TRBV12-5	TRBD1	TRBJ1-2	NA	CASGRQGDSNYGYTF	TGTGCTAGTGGCCGACAGGGAGACTCTAACTATGGCTACACCTTC
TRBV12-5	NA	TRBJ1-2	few	CASGLGGGYTF	TGTGCTAGTGGTTTGGGTGGCGGCTACACCTTC
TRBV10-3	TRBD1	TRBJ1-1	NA	CAISGDRLNTEAFF	TGTGCCATCAGTGGGGACAGGTTGAACACTGAAGCTTTCTTT
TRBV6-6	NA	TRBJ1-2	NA	CASSYQGPIF	TGTGCCAGCAGTTACCAGGGCCCTATTTTC
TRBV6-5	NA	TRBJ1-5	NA	CASRSTRNQPQHF	TGTGCCAGCCGCAGTACACGCAATCAGCCCCAGCATTTT
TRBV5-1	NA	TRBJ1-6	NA	CASSAGVYSPLHF	TGCGCCAGCAGCGCGGGGGTTTATTCACCCCTCCACTTT
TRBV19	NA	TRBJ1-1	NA	CASSMWANTEAFF	TGTGCCAGTAGTATGTGGGCTAACACTGAAGCTTTCTTT
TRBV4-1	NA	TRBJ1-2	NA	CASSQDPNYGYTF	TGCGCCAGCAGCCAAGACCCGAACTATGGCTACACCTTC
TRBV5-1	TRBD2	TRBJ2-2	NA	CASSRGLAYTGELFF	TGCGCCAGCAGCAGGGGACTAGCGTACACCGGGGAGCTGTTTTTT
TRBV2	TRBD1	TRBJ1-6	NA	CASSEQGRGNSPLHF	TGTGCCAGCAGTGAGCAGGGCAGGGGGAATTCACCCCTCCACTTT
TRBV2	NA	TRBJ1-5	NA	CASSGQVRSNQPQHF	TGTGCCAGCAGTGGACAGGTCCGGAGCAATCAGCCCCAGCATTTT
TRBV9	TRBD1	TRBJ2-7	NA	CASSPWDSGHEQYF	TGTGCCAGCAGCCCATGGGACAGTGGCCACGAGCAGTACTTC
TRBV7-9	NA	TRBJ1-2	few	CASSLADSNYGYTF	TGTGCCAGCAGCTTAGCGGACAGCAACTATGGCTACACCTTC
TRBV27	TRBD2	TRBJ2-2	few	CASSSLGLGPNTGELFF	TGTGCCAGCAGTAGCCTCGGACTAGGCCCGAACACCGGGGAGCTGTTTTTT
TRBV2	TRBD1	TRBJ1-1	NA	CASRPDRGGTEAFF	TGTGCCAGCAGACCGGACAGGGGCGGCACTGAAGCTTTCTTT
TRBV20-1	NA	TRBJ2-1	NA	CSASSTSTPYNEQFF	TGCAGTGCTAGTAGTACTAGCACCCCCTACAATGAGCAGTTCTTC
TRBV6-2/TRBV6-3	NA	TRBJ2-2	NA	CASSYSTGELFF	TGTGCCAGCAGTTACTCGACTGGGGAGCTGTTTTTT
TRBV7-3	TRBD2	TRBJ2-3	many	CASSLSGGQADTQYF	TGTGCCAGCAGTCTCAGCGGGGGCCAAGCAGATACGCAGTATTTT
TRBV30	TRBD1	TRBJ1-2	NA	CAWSRQGSFYGYTF	TGTGCCTGGAGTCGACAGGGGAGTTTTTATGGCTACACCTTC
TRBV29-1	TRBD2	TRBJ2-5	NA	CSVVAAGTQETQYF	TGCAGCGTTGTCGCAGCGGGGACTCAAGAGACCCAGTACTTC
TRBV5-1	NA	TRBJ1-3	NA	CASSLTGAGNTIYF	TGCGCCAGCAGCTTGACGGGTGCTGGAAACACCATATATTTT
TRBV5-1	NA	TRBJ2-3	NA	CASSFTTTSTDTQYF	TGCGCCAGCAGCTTCACGACAACTAGCACAGATACGCAGTATTTT
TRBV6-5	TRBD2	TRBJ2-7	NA	CASIGTSGSYEQYF	TGTGCCAGCATTGGGACTAGCGGGTCCTACGAGCAGTACTTC
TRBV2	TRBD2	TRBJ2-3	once	CASSATSGGISNTQYF	TGTGCCAGCAGTGCGACTAGCGGGGGGATTTCCAATACGCAGTATTTT
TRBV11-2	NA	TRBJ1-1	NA	CASSLGTVGAFF	TGTGCCAGCAGCTTAGGGACAGTGGGAGCTTTCTTT
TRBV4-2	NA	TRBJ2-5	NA	CASSQDSIYREGILETQYF	TGTGCCAGCAGCCAAGATTCTATATACAGGGAAGGGATCCTAGAGACCCAGTACTTC
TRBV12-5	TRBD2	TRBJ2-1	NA	CASAGGDWGNEQFF	TGTGCTAGTGCCGGGGGGGATTGGGGCAATGAGCAGTTCTTC
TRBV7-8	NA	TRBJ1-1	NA	CASSYLENTEAFF	TGTGCCAGCAGCTACCTAGAGAACACTGAAGCTTTCTTT
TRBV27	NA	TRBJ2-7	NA	CASSLTGYLEQYF	TGTGCCAGCAGTTTAACAGGTTACCTCGAGCAGTACTTC
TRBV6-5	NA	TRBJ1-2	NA	CASSLPPQARGYTF	TGTGCCAGCAGTTTACCACCACAGGCACGGGGCTACACCTTC
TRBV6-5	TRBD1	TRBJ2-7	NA	CASSFRTGGSYEQYF	TGTGCCAGCAGTTTTCGGACAGGGGGCTCCTACGAGCAGTACTTC
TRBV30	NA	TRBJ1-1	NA	CAWSPDTNTEAFF	TGTGCCTGGAGTCCGGACACAAACACTGAAGCTTTCTTT
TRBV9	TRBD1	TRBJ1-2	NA	CASSVGTGGPFGYTF	TGTGCCAGCAGCGTAGGGACAGGGGGCCCATTTGGCTACACCTTC